The rows below give T cell receptor beta chains drawn from one sample of a study of early T cells in non-severe SARS-CoV-2 infection. MiXCR, applied by TCRdb to the 5' RACE reads, yields one record per CDR3 protein. The sample consists of fewer than 40,000 distinct CDR3 sequences, about 6.3% of them appearing once. The sequenced material came from whole blood. Receptors were obtained from an adult who was a healthcare worker with PCR-confirmed SARS-CoV-2 infection or an uninfected control (not recorded which). The CDR3 runs from the conserved cysteine through the conserved F or W. D genes are given only for firm matches. Only part of the rows carry a size: once, few, many, or a class if the clone is expanded.

clone size	D gene	V gene	J gene	CDR3 protein	CDR3 DNA
many	-	TRBV5-6	TRBJ2-2	CASSLGQLSGELFF	TGTGCCAGCAGCTTGGGACAGCTTTCGGGGGAGCTGTTTTTT
many	-	TRBV6-1	TRBJ2-7	CASSEHTLHEQYF	TGTGCCAGCAGTGAGCACACACTCCACGAGCAGTACTTC
many	-	TRBV11-2	TRBJ2-3	CASSFGLSTDTQYF	TGTGCCAGCAGCTTCGGTCTAAGCACAGATACGCAGTATTTT
-	TRBD2	TRBV7-9	TRBJ2-3	CASSLVVTSETDTQYF	TGTGCCAGCAGCTTAGTTGTGACTAGCGAGACAGATACGCAGTATTTT
few	-	TRBV4-1	TRBJ1-3	CASSQDPAYSGNTIYF	TGCGCCAGCAGCCAAGATCCGGCGTACTCTGGAAACACCATATATTTT
many	-	TRBV20-1	TRBJ2-7	CSAQIGPAGQYF	TGCAGTGCTCAAATAGGACCCGCGGGGCAGTACTTC
-	-	TRBV6-6	TRBJ2-7	CASSYASGLLAYEQYF	TGTGCCAGCAGTTACGCCTCGGGTTTGTTGGCCTACGAGCAGTACTTC
many	-	TRBV21-1	TRBJ2-7	CASSKRRLYEQYF	TGTGCCAGCAGCAAACGCAGGCTTTACGAGCAGTACTTC
many	TRBD1	TRBV7-8	TRBJ2-1	CASSPPFEGTGGGEQFF	TGTGCCAGCAGCCCCCCCTTTGAGGGGACAGGGGGTGGTGAGCAGTTCTTC
many	-	TRBV7-2	TRBJ2-2	CASSLFRDSLGVGELFF	TGTGCCAGCAGCTTATTCCGGGACTCCCTTGGGGTCGGGGAGCTGTTTTTT
many	TRBD2	TRBV2	TRBJ2-1	CASQGLAAYNEQFF	TGTGCCAGCCAGGGACTAGCCGCCTACAATGAGCAGTTCTTC
many	-	TRBV25-1	TRBJ1-2	CASSETEYGYTF	TGTGCCAGCAGTGAGACCGAATATGGCTACACCTTC
-	TRBD1	TRBV20-1	TRBJ2-4	CSAGYRGHIQYF	TGCAGTGCTGGGTACAGGGGGCACATTCAGTACTTC
few	TRBD2	TRBV28	TRBJ2-1	CASSFFPLASGSSYNEQFF	TGTGCCAGCAGTTTTTTTCCCTTGGCGAGCGGGAGTTCCTACAATGAGCAGTTCTTC
few	TRBD1	TRBV7-9	TRBJ2-7	CASSLRPGTGSHEQYF	TGTGCCAGCAGCTTACGCCCCGGGACAGGAAGCCACGAGCAGTACTTC
many	-	TRBV14	TRBJ2-7	CASSQYWVPYEQYF	TGTGCCAGCAGCCAATATTGGGTCCCCTACGAGCAGTACTTC
many	-	TRBV30	TRBJ2-5	CAWSALGTSQETQYF	TGTGCCTGGAGTGCCCTTGGGACCTCGCAAGAGACCCAGTACTTC
many	-	TRBV7-9	TRBJ1-4	CASSRQAANEKLFF	TGTGCCAGCAGCCGACAGGCGGCTAATGAAAAACTGTTTTTT
-	TRBD1	TRBV20-1	TRBJ2-3	CSADRGQDTQYF	TGCAGTGCTGACAGGGGTCAAGATACGCAGTATTTT
many	-	TRBV20-1	TRBJ1-1	CSASRSSPNTEAFF	TGCAGTGCTAGTAGGAGCAGTCCGAACACTGAAGCTTTCTTT
-	-	TRBV28	TRBJ2-1	CASSLVAPNEQFF	TGTGCCAGCAGTTTAGTGGCGCCAAATGAGCAGTTCTTC
-	-	TRBV10-3	TRBJ2-5	CAIKRTTQETQYF	TGTGCCATCAAGCGGACAACACAAGAGACCCAGTACTTC
few	-	TRBV27	TRBJ2-7	CASHPRQGPYEQYF	TGTGCCAGCCACCCGAGGCAGGGCCCCTACGAGCAGTACTTC
-	-	TRBV19	TRBJ2-3	CASSIEASDTQYF	TGTGCCAGTAGTATAGAAGCCTCAGATACGCAGTATTTT
-	-	TRBV20-1	TRBJ2-7	CSARVDGSSYEQYF	TGCAGTGCTAGAGTGGACGGAAGCTCCTACGAGCAGTACTTC